This T cell receptor (beta chain) is from a study of post-analysis software for immune sequencing data. The CDR3 has 12 amino acids. The ends were cut back, 3 bases at V and 3 bases at J, with 9 bases in the middle. Germline V CDR1 and CDR2: DFQATT, SNEGSKA (reference sequence). Regarding this clonotype: What it binds is not known.

Study outcomes and limitations: When patients were compared with controls, about five TRBV segments were more frequent, TRBV5-6, TRBV5-1 and TRBV20-1 among them. Compared with controls, patients showed significantly lower normalized Chao1 diversity.

Libraries were made from TCR beta cDNA, and they carried unique molecular identifiers. Each CDR3 protein gets one entry after TCRdb re-called the PCR reads with MiXCR. This sample has about 430,000 distinct CDR3 sequences, with 35% to 45% found just once. Specimen: blood. This clonotype was obtained from a girl aged 2 to 9 with multiple sclerosis. The chain carries TRBV20-1 and TRBJ2-7, with D unresolved. The CDR3 sequence: CSARELLYEQYF. CDR3 coding DNA: TGCAGTGCTAGGGAACTTCTCTACGAGCAGTACTTC.